This passage covers 14 T cell receptor beta chains from one sample sequenced in a study of blood T cell repertoires in COVID-19. Sequencing used immunoSEQ multiplex PCR; TCRdb keeps in-frame clones, though not all of them. Seen here are some 97,000 clones, over 75% observed once, and the top ten hold 7% to 9%. The specimen was peripheral blood. The source of these receptors is a man aged 25 to 40 in a cohort sampled during active COVID-19.

This clone was detected only once. V and J are TRBV4-1 and TRBJ1-2; 9 bases map to TRBD1. Germline CDR1 reads MGHRA; CDR2 reads YSYEKL. Trimming took 0 bases from V and 2 from J; bases not matched to a gene: 13. The length of the CDR3 is 19 residues. This chain's CDR3 is CASSQDVPQGATYNYGYTF. The CDR3 DNA reads TGCGCCAGCAGCCAAGACGTCCCACAGGGGGCCACCTACAACTATGGCTACACCTTC.

The V call is TRBV30, the J call TRBJ1-1; D gene uncertain. V was cut by 2 bases and J by 1 base, with 23 bases left in between. Germline V CDR1 and CDR2: GTSNPN, SVGIG (reference sequence). The CDR3 covers 18 residues. In DNA, the CDR3 is TGTGCCTGGAGTCCATTCGGTCTTCAACCCGTCGAGAACACTGAAGCTTTCTTT. Its protein is CAWSPFGLQPVENTEAFF.

This clone showed up just once. This CDR3 is CASSQGTGSNYGYTF. CDR3 sequence (DNA): TGCGCCAGCAGCCAAGGGACAGGATCTAACTATGGCTACACCTTC. The gene calls are TRBV4-1 and TRBJ1-2, with TRBD1 identical over 7 bases. This CDR3 region has 15 residues. Germline trimming cut 1 base from V and 0 bases from J; bases unmatched to any gene: 2. Germline CDR1 is MGHRA and CDR2 is YSYEKL.

The rearrangement links TRBV5-6 to TRBJ1-5; D not resolved. Germline V lookup: CDR1 SGHDT, CDR2 YYEEEE. V was trimmed by 1 base and J by 2 bases, leaving 13 bases between them. CDR3 length: 16 amino acids. The CDR3 loop reads CASSLYGLGGNQPQHF. Written as DNA, the CDR3 is TGTGCCAGCAGCTTGTACGGACTCGGAGGCAATCAGCCCCAGCATTTT.

The chain combines TRBV6-6 with TRBJ1-3; D unclear. CDR1 and CDR2 (germline): MNHNY, SVGAGI (reference sequence). V was clipped by 1 base and J by 2 bases, with 6 bases between them. CDR3 length: 14 residues. As DNA, the CDR3 is TGTGCCAGCAGTTACTTGAGCGCTGGAAACACCATATATTTT. Translated, it gives CASSYLSAGNTIYF.

This clone was recorded only once. This chain joins TRBV14 and TRBJ1-2; the match to TRBD1 covers 7 bases. This CDR3 region has 14 residues. Per the germline V gene, CDR1 is SGHDN and CDR2 is FVKESK. Trimming at V came to 4 bases and at J to 2 bases, leaving 4 bases not matched to a gene. In DNA, the CDR3 is TGTGCCAGCAGCCGACAGGGCGTCAACTATGGCTACACCTTC. Translated: CASSRQGVNYGYTF. Full variable domain (missing parts from reference TRBV14 and TRBJ1-2): EAGVTQFPSHSVIEKGQTVTLRCDPISGHDNLYWYRRVMGKEIKFLLHFVKESKQDESGMPNNRFLAERTGGTYSTLKVQPAELEDSGVYFCASSRQGVNYGYTFGSGTRLTVV.

The chain has TRBV11-2 and TRBJ2-7; 10 bases fit TRBD2. CDR1 and CDR2 from the germline V gene are SGHAT and FQNNGV. J lost 2 bases, V lost 4 bases, and 5 bases had no gene match. The CDR3 sequence is 15 residues long. CDR3 sequence reads: CASSSNSGGTYEQYF. The CDR3 nucleotides read TGTGCCAGCAGCTCCAATAGCGGGGGGACCTACGAGCAGTACTTC.

This chain connects TRBV3-1 (or the pseudogene TRBV3-2) to TRBJ1-2; D is possibly TRBD1 (6 bases). CDR1 LGHDT and CDR2 YNNKEL come from the germline V gene (reference sequence). The CDR3 is 15 amino acids. Trimming took 4 bases from V and 8 from J, leaving 20 bases between them. CDR3 sequence (DNA): TGTGCCAGCAGCCTGGAAATACAGGGAAGGTCCGGCTACACCTTC. It is translated as CASSLEIQGRSGYTF.

In this sample, this clone turned up once. The rearrangement joins TRBV19 to TRBJ2-6; 10 bases are shared with TRBD1. V shed 4 bases, J shed 0 bases, and the junction held 3 bases outside the gene matches. The CDR3 has 17 residues. Germline CDR1 is LNHDA and CDR2 is SQIVND (reference sequence). The CDR3 here is CASSKGQGGSGANVLTF. The CDR3 region has the DNA TGTGCCAGTAGTAAAGGACAGGGGGGCTCTGGGGCCAACGTCCTGACTTTC.

The chain is built from TRBV6-5 and TRBJ1-2, with D unresolved. In germline, CDR1 is MNHEY, CDR2 SVGAGI. The V and J ends lost 8 bases and 8 bases respectively, with 18 bases between them. CDR3 size: 13 residues. The DNA for the CDR3 is TGTGCCAGCGTCCAGGCGGGGTTGCAAGGCTACACCTTC. It specifies CASVQAGLQGYTF.

The chain links TRBV6-2 or TRBV6-3 to TRBJ1-1, with no clear D. The V end lost 4 bases, the J end lost 3 bases, and 3 bases lay between the germline ends. Germline V gene data show CDR1 as MNHEY and CDR2 as SVGEGT. There are 11 residues in the CDR3. The CDR3 sequence is CASSSDTEAFF. The CDR3 DNA reads as TGTGCCAGCAGTTCGGACACTGAAGCTTTCTTT.

V and J are TRBV10-3 and TRBJ2-7, with 8 nucleotides matching TRBD2. V trimming: 1 base; J trimming: 0 bases; junction bases outside the gene matches: 5. CDR1 and CDR2 (germline): ENHRY, SYGVKD. This CDR3 is 16 amino acids long. The CDR3 here is CAISELGAGDSYEQYF. The CDR3 nucleotides read TGTGCCATCAGTGAGTTGGGAGCGGGGGACTCCTACGAGCAGTACTTC.

The chain uses TRBV7-2 and TRBJ2-5; 13 positions match TRBD2. CDR1 is SGHTA and CDR2 is FQGNSA in the germline V gene. V was pared by 5 bases and J by 7 bases, with 7 bases of the junction left unmatched. The CDR3 extends over 15 amino acids. The CDR3 loop is CASSPGLAGVGTQYF. The CDR3 DNA reads as TGTGCCAGCAGCCCAGGACTAGCGGGGGTCGGGACCCAGTACTTC.

The gene calls are TRBV6-4 and TRBJ2-2; tentative D call: TRBD2 (7 bases). This CDR3 region has 13 residues. Between the trimmed V and J ends, which lost 8 bases and 3 bases, there was a span of 10 bases. Germline CDR1 MRHNA, CDR2 SNTAGT. CDR3 loop: CASGGADTGELFF. In nucleotides, the CDR3 is TGTGCCAGCGGGGGGGCCGACACCGGGGAGCTGTTTTTT.